The 5 T cell receptor beta chains in this list originate from one sample, sequenced in a study of identical twins. TCRdb itself ran the 5' RACE reads through MiXCR, one entry per CDR3 protein. The repertoire holds under 250,000 distinct CDR3 sequences, 6% to 9% seen once, with 1.9% in the top ten. These records were also assigned to another study, of yellow fever vaccine responses in identical twins.

The sequenced sample was memory (CD45RO+) T cells sorted from blood. The receptor source for this set is a woman in her late teens or twenties in good health.

At least ten counts were recorded for this clonotype. The CDR3 bases are TGTGCCATCAGTGAGTCGTACAGGGGCTACGAGCAGTACTTC. This translates into CAISESYRGYEQYF. The V and J genes are TRBV10-3 and TRBJ2-7; TRBD1 matches at 7 bases. Germline-derived CDR1 and CDR2 are ENHRY and SYGVKD. This CDR3 is built from 14 residues. The ends lost 0 bases at V and 3 bases at J; junction bases unmatched: 2.

This clonotype was seen many times. The V and J genes are TRBV20-1 and TRBJ2-5, with D possibly matching TRBD2 (8 bases). Germline CDR1 reads DFQATT; CDR2 reads SNEGSKA (reference sequence). This CDR3 is 16 amino acids long. The V and J ends lost 5 bases and 5 bases respectively, with 24 bases between them. The CDR3 DNA reads TGCAGTGCTCCATTACAGGGGAAGGGGACTAGGGAGACCCAGTACTTC. Encoded protein: CSAPLQGKGTRETQYF.

This clonotype was seen many times. The gene calls are TRBV29-1 and TRBJ2-3; 7 bases align to TRBD1. The CDR3 totals 15 residues. With 1 base clipped from V and 3 bases from J, the junction kept 7 bases outside the gene matches. The V gene's germline CDR1 is SQVTM and CDR2 ANQGSEA. The DNA for the CDR3 is TGCAGCGTTGAAGCAACAGGGGAGAGAACAGATACGCAGTATTTT. It is translated as CSVEATGERTDTQYF.

This chain uses TRBV20-1 with TRBJ1-1, with D possibly being TRBD1 (6 bases). The V and J ends lost 6 bases and 1 base respectively, with 12 bases between them. The CDR3 totals 13 residues. CDR1 and CDR2 (germline): DFQATT, SNEGSKA (reference sequence). CDR3 sequence (DNA): TGCAGTGCCCCCGGCAGGGGGAACACTGAAGCTTTCTTT. Residues: CSAPGRGNTEAFF.

Ten or more counts support this clonotype. The V gene is TRBV20-1, the J gene TRBJ2-7; TRBD1 matches at 8 bases. Per germline, CDR1 DFQATT and CDR2 SNEGSKA (reference sequence). The CDR3 covers 13 residues. V dropped 6 bases and J dropped 1; count of bases not matched to a gene: 5. CDR3 sequence: CSAPGQASYEQYF. The DNA for the CDR3 is TGCAGTGCCCCGGGACAGGCTTCCTACGAGCAGTACTTC.